Presented here are 3 T cell receptor beta chains from one specimen sequenced in a study of T cells after yellow fever vaccination (dated by TCRdb to the late 2010s). Receptor amplification or capture employed 5' RACE. Sequencing relied on an Illumina NovaSeq 6000. TCRdb handled the public reads itself, with Q25 trimming in fastp and clone calling in MiXCR, and kept productive beta chains. All rows with the same CDR3 protein become a single entry with the most common DNA and genes. This sample comprises some 300,000 distinct CDR3 sequences, 8.7% of them detected only once. The leading ten clones occupy over 3% of the sample. The sample's treatment or condition label is to be understood as: live attenuated yellow fever vaccine strain. The source was CD4+ T cells sorted from PBMCs, collected 5 days after the yellow fever booster vaccination. All receptors derive from a man younger than 35 who received the YFV17D yellow fever vaccine.

This clonotype was seen ten or more times. The rearrangement links TRBV7-8 to TRBJ1-2, with a possible D match to TRBD1 (5 bases). The CDR3 consists of 14 residues. V lost 4 bases to trimming and J lost 4 bases, with 13 bases between them. CDR1 SGHVS and CDR2 FQNEAQ come from the germline V gene. CDR3 residues: CASSSQDLIYGYTF. In nucleotides, the CDR3 is TGTGCCAGCAGCTCACAGGACCTTATCTATGGCTACACCTTC. Variable domain in full (rest from reference TRBV7-8 and TRBJ1-2): GAGVSQSPRYKVAKRGQDVALRCDPISGHVSLFWYQQALGQGPEFLTYFQNEAQLDKSGLPSDRFFAERPEGSVSTLKIQRTQQEDSAVYLCASSSQDLIYGYTFGSGTRLTVV.

This rearrangement joins TRBV24-1 to TRBJ2-7; the D gene is possibly TRBD2 (6 bases). V dropped 10 bases and J dropped 8 bases, with 23 bases sitting between them. The CDR3 is 14 residues long. The germline gives CDR1 KGHDR, CDR2 SFDVKD. CDR3 protein: CATQDSGPLQKQYF. The CDR3 nucleotides read TGTGCCACGCAAGACAGCGGGCCTCTTCAAAAGCAGTACTTC.

This clonotype has only a few counts. This chain uses TRBV10-3 with TRBJ1-1; D may be TRBD1 (5 bases). Per the germline V gene, CDR1 is ENHRY and CDR2 is SYGVKD. V lost 6 bases and J lost 5, with 16 bases in between. The CDR3 length is 14 residues. In nucleotides, the CDR3 is TGTGCCATCAGGAACAGTGCGGGGGGGACTGAAGCTTTCTTT. As protein: CAIRNSAGGTEAFF.